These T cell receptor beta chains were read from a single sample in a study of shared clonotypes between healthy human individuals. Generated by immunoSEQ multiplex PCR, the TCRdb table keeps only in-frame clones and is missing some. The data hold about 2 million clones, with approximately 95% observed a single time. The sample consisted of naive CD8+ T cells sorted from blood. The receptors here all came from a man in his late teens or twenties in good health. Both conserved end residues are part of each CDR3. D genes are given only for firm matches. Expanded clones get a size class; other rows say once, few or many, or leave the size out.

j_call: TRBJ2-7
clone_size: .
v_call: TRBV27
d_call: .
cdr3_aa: CASSPSQGTTTYEQYF
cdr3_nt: TGTGCCAGCAGTCCGTCACAGGGAACCACTACTTACGAGCAGTACTTC

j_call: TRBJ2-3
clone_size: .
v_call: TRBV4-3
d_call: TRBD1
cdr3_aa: CASSQDLETGGRTDTQYF
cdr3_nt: TGCGCCAGCAGCCAAGATTTGGAGACAGGGGGCCGGACAGATACGCAGTATTTT

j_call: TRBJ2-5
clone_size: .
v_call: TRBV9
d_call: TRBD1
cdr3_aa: CASSVGTGEETQYF
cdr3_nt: TGTGCCAGCAGCGTAGGGACAGGGGAAGAGACCCAGTACTTC

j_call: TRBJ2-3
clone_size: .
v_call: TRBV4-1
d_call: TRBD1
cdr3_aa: CASSRWTGGPDTQYF
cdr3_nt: TGCGCCAGCAGCCGGTGGACAGGGGGACCAGATACGCAGTATTTT

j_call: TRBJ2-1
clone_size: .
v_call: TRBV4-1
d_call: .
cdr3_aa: CASSQGAEQFF
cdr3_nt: TGCGCCAGCAGCCAAGGGGCGGAGCAGTTCTTC

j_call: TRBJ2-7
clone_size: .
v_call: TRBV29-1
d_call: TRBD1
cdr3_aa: CSVDRTGGYEQYF
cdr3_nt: TGCAGCGTTGACAGGACAGGGGGTTACGAGCAGTACTTC

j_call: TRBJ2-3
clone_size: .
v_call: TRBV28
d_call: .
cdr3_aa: CASSLNLDTQYF
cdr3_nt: TGTGCCAGCAGTTTAAATTTGGATACGCAGTATTTT

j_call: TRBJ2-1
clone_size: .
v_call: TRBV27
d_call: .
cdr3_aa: CASMDPPNEQFF
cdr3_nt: TGTGCCAGCATGGACCCCCCCAATGAGCAGTTCTTC

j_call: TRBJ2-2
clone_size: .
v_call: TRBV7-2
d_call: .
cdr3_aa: CASSPDRPRGAGGELFF
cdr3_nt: TGTGCCAGCAGCCCAGACAGGCCGAGGGGGGCCGGCGGGGAGCTGTTTTTT

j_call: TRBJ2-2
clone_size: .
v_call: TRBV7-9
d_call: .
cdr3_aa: CASSPGWELFF
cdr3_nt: TGTGCCAGCAGTCCCGGGTGGGAGCTGTTTTTT

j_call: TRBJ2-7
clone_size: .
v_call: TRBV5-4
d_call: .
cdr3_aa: CASSPSDSYEQYF
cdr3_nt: TGTGCCAGCAGCCCGTCGGACAGCTACGAGCAGTACTTC

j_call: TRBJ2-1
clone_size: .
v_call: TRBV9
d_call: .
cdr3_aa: CASSRDTSYNEQFF
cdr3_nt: TGTGCCAGCAGCCGGGACACCTCCTACAATGAGCAGTTCTTC

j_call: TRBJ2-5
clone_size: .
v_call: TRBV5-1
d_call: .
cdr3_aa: CASSLEFGETQYF
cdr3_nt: TGCGCCAGCAGCTTGGAGTTTGGGGAGACCCAGTACTTC

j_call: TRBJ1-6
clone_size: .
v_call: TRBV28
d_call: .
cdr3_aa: CASSLWGDRNSPLHF
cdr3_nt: TGTGCCAGCAGTTTATGGGGGGATAGGAATTCACCCCTCCACTTT

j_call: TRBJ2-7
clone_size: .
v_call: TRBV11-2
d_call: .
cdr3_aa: CASSLPGTYEQYF
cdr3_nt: TGTGCCAGCAGCTTGCCAGGGACCTACGAGCAGTACTTC

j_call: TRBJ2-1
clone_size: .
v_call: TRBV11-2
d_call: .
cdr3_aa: CASSLQAYNEQFF
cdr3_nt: TGTGCCAGCAGCTTGCAGGCGTACAATGAGCAGTTCTTC

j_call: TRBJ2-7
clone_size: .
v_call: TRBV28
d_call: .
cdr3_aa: CASGWGRTYEQYF
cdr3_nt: TGTGCCAGCGGCTGGGGGCGGACCTACGAGCAGTACTTC

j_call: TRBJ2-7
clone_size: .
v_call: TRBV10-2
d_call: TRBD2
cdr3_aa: CASSELAGGPSSYEQYF
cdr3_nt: TGCGCCAGCAGTGAGTTAGCGGGAGGACCTAGCTCCTACGAGCAGTACTTC

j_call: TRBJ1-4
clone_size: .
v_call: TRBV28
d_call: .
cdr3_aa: CASSLWPANEKLFF
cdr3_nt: TGTGCCAGCAGTTTATGGCCCGCTAATGAAAAACTGTTTTTT

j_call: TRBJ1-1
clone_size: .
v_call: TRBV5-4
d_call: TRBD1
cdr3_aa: CASSDRGKAEVFF
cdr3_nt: TGTGCCAGCAGCGACAGGGGTAAAGCTGAAGTTTTCTTT

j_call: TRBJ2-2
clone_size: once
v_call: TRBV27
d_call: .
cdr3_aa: CASSLVVNTGELFF
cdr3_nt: TGTGCCAGCAGTTTAGTGGTGAACACCGGGGAGCTGTTTTTT

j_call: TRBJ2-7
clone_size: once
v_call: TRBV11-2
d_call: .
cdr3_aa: CASSATMSYEQYF
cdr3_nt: TGTGCCAGCAGCGCGACAATGTCCTACGAGCAGTACTTC

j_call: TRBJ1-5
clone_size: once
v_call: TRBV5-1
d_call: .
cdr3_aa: CASSLGEGRPQHF
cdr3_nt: TGCGCCAGCAGCTTGGGAGAGGGACGGCCCCAGCATTTT

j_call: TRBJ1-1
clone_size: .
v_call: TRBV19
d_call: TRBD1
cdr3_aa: CASSRFPGQEAFF
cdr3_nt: TGTGCCAGTAGTCGTTTCCCGGGACAGGAAGCTTTCTTT

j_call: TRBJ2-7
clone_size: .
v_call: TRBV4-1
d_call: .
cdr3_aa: CASSQVGNEQYF
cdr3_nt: TGCGCCAGCAGCCAAGTGGGCAACGAGCAGTACTTC

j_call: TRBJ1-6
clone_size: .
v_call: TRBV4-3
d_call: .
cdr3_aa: CASSQDSDSPLHF
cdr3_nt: TGCGCCAGCAGCCAAGACTCCGATTCACCCCTCCACTTT

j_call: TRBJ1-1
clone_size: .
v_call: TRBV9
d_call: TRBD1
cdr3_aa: CASRAGTGGLNTEAFF
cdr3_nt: TGTGCCAGCAGAGCCGGGACAGGGGGGCTAAACACTGAAGCTTTCTTT